This is a list of T cell receptor beta chains from one sample in a study of T cells in Graves' hyperthyroidism and ophthalmopathy. TCRdb itself ran the multiplex PCR reads through MiXCR, one entry per CDR3 protein. The top ten clones hold 3.5% to 4% of a sample with about 620,000 distinct CDR3 sequences, roughly 15% of them seen once. Sequencing was done on a sample of blood. The source of these receptors is a woman between 25 and 40 years old with Graves' hyperthyroidism. The CDR3 runs from the conserved cysteine through the conserved F or W. A D gene is named only where the DNA matches it firmly. Not every row has a clone size; where given, it reads once, few, many or a size class.

size	V	D	J	DNA	CDR3
many	TRBV5-1	TRBD2	TRBJ2-1	TGCGCCAGCAGCTTGGGGTGGACTAGCCGGAATGAGCAGTTCTTC	CASSLGWTSRNEQFF
many	TRBV6-6	TRBD1	TRBJ2-5	TGTGCCAGCAGTTACTCTGGGACAGGGTTCCAAGAGACCCAGTACTTC	CASSYSGTGFQETQYF
many	TRBV29-1	-	TRBJ2-1	TGCAGCGTTCCGGTGACAGAGGAGCAGTTCTTC	CSVPVTEEQFF
-	TRBV7-8	TRBD2	TRBJ2-1	TGTGCCAGCAGCTTAGCCTTTGCCGGGACTAGGAGGAATGAGCAGTTCTTC	CASSLAFAGTRRNEQFF
-	TRBV20-1	TRBD2	TRBJ2-2	TGCAGTGCTAGTTCTCTAGCGGGCCTAAACACCGGGGAGCTGTTTTTT	CSASSLAGLNTGELFF
-	TRBV30	TRBD1	TRBJ2-5	TGTGCCTGGAGTCCGACAGGGGGAGAGAGCCAGTACTTC	CAWSPTGGESQYF
-	TRBV20-1	TRBD2	TRBJ2-3	TGCAGTGCTAGAGATTTAGGTAGCGGGGAGATATTCACAGATACGCAGTATTTT	CSARDLGSGEIFTDTQYF
many	TRBV28	-	TRBJ1-1	TGTGCCAGCAGTGCGGACAGTCGGATGGCCACTGAAGCTTTCTTT	CASSADSRMATEAFF
-	TRBV7-9	-	TRBJ2-1	TGTGCCAGCAGCTTTAGGGACTGCAATGAGCAGTTCTTC	CASSFRDCNEQFF
-	TRBV24-1	TRBD1	TRBJ2-7	TGTGCCACCAGTGATAACGGACAGGGGAAGGCCTACGAGCAGTACTTC	CATSDNGQGKAYEQYF
few	TRBV30	TRBD2	TRBJ2-1	TGTGCCTGGAGTGCCCCGGGACTAGCGGGAGGGCCGAGCTCCTACAATGAGCAGTTCTTC	CAWSAPGLAGGPSSYNEQFF
many	TRBV7-2	-	TRBJ2-1	TGTGCCAGCAGCTTTACGGGCGACGGCTACAATGAGCAGTTCTTC	CASSFTGDGYNEQFF
-	TRBV10-3	TRBD2	TRBJ2-1	TGTGCCATCGGGCTAGCGGGAGATATCGGGTACAATGAGCAGTTCTTC	CAIGLAGDIGYNEQFF
many	TRBV7-2	TRBD1	TRBJ2-2	TGTGCCAGCAGCCCTCAACAGGGGGCCGGGGAGCTGTTTTTT	CASSPQQGAGELFF
-	TRBV7-9	TRBD1	TRBJ2-7	TGTGCCAGCAGCTTTCGGGACAGGGGACCAAACGAGCAGTACTTC	CASSFRDRGPNEQYF
few	TRBV20-1	-	TRBJ1-5	TGCAGTGCTAGAGGCCGAGGACAGCCCTATAGCAATCAGCCCCAGCATTTT	CSARGRGQPYSNQPQHF